Listed below are T cell receptor beta chains from one sample, sequenced in a study of technical replicates of blood from several donors. The table came from immunoSEQ multiplex PCR; TCRdb's copy has only in-frame clones and leaves some out. This sample has 74,000 or so clones; roughly 96% occur once, and the top ten carry 0.2%. Specimen: T cells isolated from PBMCs. The receptors were sampled from a human donor in good health. Each CDR3 is given with its conserved first and last residue. A D gene is named only where the DNA matches it firmly. Only some rows state a clone size, as once, few, many or a class for expanded clones.

CDR3nt: TGCGCCAGCAGCTTCCGTGGGTATGGGGCAGCATACAATGAGCAGTTCTTC; CDR3aa: CASSFRGYGAAYNEQFF; j_gene: TRBJ2-1; abundance: NA; d_gene: NA; v_gene: TRBV5-1
CDR3nt: TGTGCCAGCAGTCCGCGGGGCCGCGCCCGGAATTCACCCCTCCACTTT; CDR3aa: CASSPRGRARNSPLHF; j_gene: TRBJ1-6; abundance: NA; d_gene: NA; v_gene: TRBV27
CDR3nt: TGCGCCAGCAGCCAGGGGGGGGCGGGAAAAGAGACCCAGTACTTC; CDR3aa: CASSQGGAGKETQYF; j_gene: TRBJ2-5; abundance: NA; d_gene: NA; v_gene: TRBV4-1
CDR3nt: TGCGCCAGCAGCTTGGGCCTACTCTCGCGGAAGACTGAAGCTTTCTTT; CDR3aa: CASSLGLLSRKTEAFF; j_gene: TRBJ1-1; abundance: NA; d_gene: NA; v_gene: TRBV5-1
CDR3nt: TGTGCCGGGCCTCAGCCCCAGCATTTT; CDR3aa: CAGPQPQHF; j_gene: TRBJ1-5; abundance: NA; d_gene: NA; v_gene: TRBV3-1/TRBV3-2
CDR3nt: TGTGCCAGCAGTGGCCAGGGTGGTGAGCAGTTCTTC; CDR3aa: CASSGQGGEQFF; j_gene: TRBJ2-1; abundance: NA; d_gene: NA; v_gene: TRBV6-1
CDR3nt: TGTGCCAGCAGCCGCGGGACAGAGTATGGCTACACCTTC; CDR3aa: CASSRGTEYGYTF; j_gene: TRBJ1-2; abundance: NA; d_gene: TRBD1; v_gene: TRBV7-9
CDR3nt: TGTGCCAGCAGCTTAGCGGGGGGGCCCTATGAGCAGTTCTTC; CDR3aa: CASSLAGGPYEQFF; j_gene: TRBJ2-1; abundance: once; d_gene: NA; v_gene: TRBV7-2
CDR3nt: TGTGCCAGCAGTGAGCAGGACAGGGGGACAGATACGCAGTATTTT; CDR3aa: CASSEQDRGTDTQYF; j_gene: TRBJ2-3; abundance: NA; d_gene: TRBD1; v_gene: TRBV2
CDR3nt: TGCGCCAGCAGCTTGGAGGGGGGAGGGACAGATACGCAGTATTTT; CDR3aa: CASSLEGGGTDTQYF; j_gene: TRBJ2-3; abundance: NA; d_gene: NA; v_gene: TRBV5-1
CDR3nt: TGCAGCGTTTATTCTCTCCGGGACACCCCTTATGGCTACACCTTC; CDR3aa: CSVYSLRDTPYGYTF; j_gene: TRBJ1-2; abundance: NA; d_gene: NA; v_gene: TRBV29-1
CDR3nt: TGCGCCAGCAGCCCGGAGGTGGGAACTGAGCAGTTCTTC; CDR3aa: CASSPEVGTEQFF; j_gene: TRBJ2-1; abundance: NA; d_gene: NA; v_gene: TRBV5-1
CDR3nt: TGTGCCAGCAGCCCATCGACAGGGAACCCCTACGAGCAGTACTTC; CDR3aa: CASSPSTGNPYEQYF; j_gene: TRBJ2-7; abundance: once; d_gene: TRBD1; v_gene: TRBV11-2
CDR3nt: TGTGCCTGGAGTCCTAAGCCGGGACAGGGGTCGAGGGAAGCTTTCTTT; CDR3aa: CAWSPKPGQGSREAFF; j_gene: TRBJ1-1; abundance: NA; d_gene: TRBD1; v_gene: TRBV30
CDR3nt: TGTGCCGGGGGACAGGGGCCATCCTTCGGCGAGCAGTACTTC; CDR3aa: CAGGQGPSFGEQYF; j_gene: TRBJ2-7; abundance: NA; d_gene: TRBD1; v_gene: TRBV6-1
CDR3nt: TGTGCCAGCAGCTTAATGGGGACAGGGGGGATGAATCAGCCCCAGCATTTT; CDR3aa: CASSLMGTGGMNQPQHF; j_gene: TRBJ1-5; abundance: NA; d_gene: TRBD1; v_gene: TRBV7-6
CDR3nt: TGCGCCAGCAGCCAAGGGCTTGCAGGGAGGAGTGGAAACACCATATATTTT; CDR3aa: CASSQGLAGRSGNTIYF; j_gene: TRBJ1-3; abundance: NA; d_gene: NA; v_gene: TRBV4-1
CDR3nt: TGTGCCAGCAGTTTCGGGGGATTCGTTAGCAATCAGCCCCAGCATTTT; CDR3aa: CASSFGGFVSNQPQHF; j_gene: TRBJ1-5; abundance: NA; d_gene: NA; v_gene: TRBV28